The 24 T cell receptor beta chains presented below share a single source sample, sequenced in a study of blood T cell repertoires in COVID-19. Measured with immunoSEQ multiplex PCR; TCRdb has only the in-frame clones, and not every one. The table includes fewer than 500,000 clones, over 75% detected once. Sequencing was done on a sample of PBMCs or T cells enriched from blood (not recorded which). The receptors come from a woman aged 25 to 39 with acute COVID-19.

V gene TRBV2 combines with J gene TRBJ1-2, with D unclear. CDR1 and CDR2 (germline): SNHLY, FYNNEI. V was cut by 6 bases and J by 6 bases, with 17 bases left in between. The CDR3 covers 14 residues. The CDR3 sequence: CASSPWELRHGYTF. The CDR3 DNA is TGTGCCAGCAGCCCATGGGAGCTCCGACATGGCTACACCTTC.

The gene calls are TRBV7-2 and TRBJ1-3; the D is unclear. The germline V gene encodes CDR1 SGHTA and CDR2 FQGNSA. Deletions cut 0 bases from V and 1 base from J, with 7 bases between. The length of the CDR3 is 15 residues. CDR3 loop: CASSLAWQSGNTIYF. Written as DNA, the CDR3 is TGTGCCAGCAGCTTAGCTTGGCAGTCTGGAAACACCATATATTTT.

J is TRBJ2-2 and V is TRBV6-5; D call uncertain. Germline loops: CDR1 MNHEY, CDR2 SVGAGI. Trimming left V 7 bases short and J 4 bases short, with 4 bases between. This CDR3 has 11 residues. The CDR3 protein is CASIGTGELFF. The CDR3 DNA follows: TGTGCCAGCATCGGCACCGGGGAGCTGTTTTTT.

This rearrangement joins TRBV10-2 to TRBJ1-1; 9 bases are a match to TRBD1. The germline V gene has CDR1 WSHSY and CDR2 SAAADI. V dropped 2 bases and J dropped 4; count of bases not matched to a gene: 8. The CDR3 runs to 16 residues. For the CDR3, the DNA is TGCGCCAGCAGTGAGGGGACAGGGCTTGTAGTCACTGAAGCTTTCTTT. Its translation: CASSEGTGLVVTEAFF.

Only one count was recorded for this clone. Other DNA variants within this sample encode the same CDR3. V gene TRBV6-5 combines with J gene TRBJ1-2; 8 bases map to TRBD1. The V segment lost 2 bases and the J segment 4 bases; nucleotides outside the gene matches: 3. The V gene's germline CDR1 is MNHEY and CDR2 SVGAGI. This CDR3 region has 14 residues. This chain's CDR3 is CASSYTGQGYGYTF. CDR3 sequence (DNA): TGTGCCAGCAGTTACACCGGACAGGGCTATGGCTACACCTTC.

The chain recombines TRBV4-1 with TRBJ2-7; 11 bases map to TRBD2. This CDR3 has 16 amino acids. After removal of 1 base from V and 2 bases from J, the junction contained 4 bases not matched to a gene. Germline V gene sequence: CDR1 MGHRA, CDR2 YSYEKL. The CDR3 loop is CASSQVGLAATYEQYF. CDR3 nucleotide sequence: TGCGCCAGCAGCCAAGTGGGACTAGCGGCCACCTACGAGCAGTACTTC.

Regarding this clone: Other DNA variants within this sample encode the same CDR3. This chain links TRBV5-4 with TRBJ2-5; 8 nucleotides line up with TRBD1. The germline gives CDR1 SGHNT, CDR2 YYREEE (reference sequence). The V gene end was trimmed by 3 bases and the J gene end by 2 bases; junction bases not matched to a gene: 3. This CDR3 is 14 amino acids long. The CDR3 DNA follows: TGTGCCAGCAGCTCAGGACAGGGACAAGAGACCCAGTACTTC. This codes for CASSSGQGQETQYF. The whole variable domain, filled in from reference TRBV5-4 and TRBJ2-5, reads ETGVTQSPTHLIKTRGQQVTLRCSSQSGHNTVSWYQQALGQGPQFIFQYYREEENGRGNFPPRFSGLQFPNYSSELNVNALELDDSALYLCASSSGQGQETQYFGPGTRLLVL.

The count of this clone is one. The J gene is TRBJ2-2, the V gene TRBV3-1 (or the pseudogene TRBV3-2); 7 bases align to TRBD1. CDR3 length equals 15 residues. V dropped 1 base and J dropped 4; count of bases not matched to a gene: 3. In germline, CDR1 is LGHDT, CDR2 YNNKEL (reference sequence). CDR3 DNA sequence: TGTGCCAGCAGCCAAGGTGGACAGGTCACCGGGGAGCTGTTTTTT. Encoded protein: CASSQGGQVTGELFF.

The chain recombines TRBV7-3 with TRBJ1-1; TRBD1 might be the D (6 bases). From germline, CDR1 is SGHTA and CDR2 FQGTGA. This CDR3 has 15 amino acids. Deletions cut 4 bases from V and 5 bases from J, with 17 bases between. The CDR3 loop reads CASSSLGGAPTEAFF. The CDR3 DNA is TGTGCCAGCAGCTCCTTAGGGGGGGCGCCTACTGAAGCTTTCTTT.

The J gene is TRBJ1-1, the V gene TRBV19; TRBD1 might be the D (6 bases). CDR3 length: 13 amino acids. The V end lost 10 bases, the J end lost 1 base, and 13 bases lay between the germline ends. Germline V gene data show CDR1 as LNHDA and CDR2 as SQIVND (reference sequence). In DNA, the CDR3 is TGTGCCACCACGGGGGGACAGAACACTGAAGCTTTCTTT. This encodes CATTGGQNTEAFF.

Comments on this clone: A junction end diverges from the germline sequence, so it may reflect a read error. This chain links TRBV3-1 (or the pseudogene TRBV3-2) with TRBJ1-1; a weak D match, TRBD1 (6 bases). The germline gives CDR1 LGHDT, CDR2 YNNKEL (reference sequence). This CDR3 has 15 amino acids. The CDR3 sequence: CASSKEGGWGTEAFF. DNA of the CDR3: TGTGCCAGCAGCAAAGAAGGGGGTTGGGGCACTGAAGCTTTCTTT.

The chain employs TRBV6-5 and TRBJ2-1, with 9 bases identical to TRBD2. This CDR3 has 15 amino acids. With 5 bases clipped from V and 0 bases from J, the junction kept 2 bases outside the gene matches. Germline assignment: CDR1 MNHEY and CDR2 SVGAGI. CDR3 in amino acids: CASSRAGGSYNEQFF. The CDR3 nucleotides are TGTGCCAGCAGTCGAGCGGGGGGCTCCTACAATGAGCAGTTCTTC.

V gene TRBV18 combines with J gene TRBJ2-5; tentative D call: TRBD2 (5 bases). Germline CDR1 is KGHSH and CDR2 is LQKENI. This CDR3 region has 14 residues. The V gene lost 0 bases and the J gene lost 5 bases, with 10 bases spanning the gap. CDR3 DNA: TGTGCCAGCTCACCACCAGAGGGTGTGGAGACCCAGTACTTC. It encodes CASSPPEGVETQYF.

This chain links TRBV2 with TRBJ1-2; a possible D gene is TRBD1 (5 bases). V was shortened by 5 bases and J by 8 bases, with 15 bases between the two germline ends. Germline V gene sequence: CDR1 SNHLY, CDR2 FYNNEI. CDR3 length equals 13 residues. The CDR3, as DNA: TGTGCCAGCAGTCCCTTTTTAGGGGCCGGCTACACCTTC. Its translation: CASSPFLGAGYTF.

The chain combines TRBV6-5 with TRBJ2-5; 8 bases are a match to TRBD2. Looked up from germline, CDR1 is MNHEY and CDR2 is SVGAGI. Trimming removed 9 bases from V and 4 bases from J; junction bases left unmatched: 10. This CDR3 contains 14 residues. CDR3 region: CASANSGGGETQYF. The DNA for the CDR3 is TGTGCCAGTGCCAACAGCGGGGGAGGAGAGACCCAGTACTTC.

V and J are TRBV20-1 and TRBJ1-3; unclear D gene. This CDR3 spans 15 amino acids. Germline V CDR1 and CDR2: DFQATT, SNEGSKA (reference sequence). Between the trimmed V and J ends, which lost 3 bases and 0 bases, there was a span of 12 bases. CDR3 amino acids: CSASKDLLSGNTIYF. The CDR3 bases are TGCAGTGCTAGTAAAGACTTACTCTCTGGAAACACCATATATTTT.

The J gene is TRBJ1-4, the V gene TRBV2; D remains ambiguous. Deletions cut 2 bases from V and 4 bases from J, with 11 bases between. CDR1 is SNHLY, CDR2 FYNNEI, per germline. The CDR3 sequence is 15 residues long. CDR3 sequence (DNA): TGTGCCAGCAGTGAAATGGGAGGGCTTAATGAAAAACTGTTTTTT. The encoded protein is CASSEMGGLNEKLFF.

This clone was observed once. The V call is TRBV24-1, the J call TRBJ2-5, with D possibly TRBD1 on 5 matching bases. The CDR3 extends over 14 amino acids. Germline V gene lookup returns CDR1 KGHDR and CDR2 SFDVKD. V was cut by 3 bases and J by 5 bases, with 12 bases left in between. The DNA for the CDR3 is TGTGCCACCAGTGATCTCAGGGAAGGTGAGACCCAGTACTTC. Amino acids: CATSDLREGETQYF.

The chain employs TRBV4-1 and TRBJ1-1; D is unclear. V lost 0 bases to trimming and J lost 7 bases, with 12 bases between them. Per germline, CDR1 MGHRA and CDR2 YSYEKL. The CDR3 runs 14 residues. CDR3 in amino acids: CASSQDPSVDEAFF. For the CDR3, the DNA is TGCGCCAGCAGCCAAGATCCGTCGGTAGATGAAGCTTTCTTT.

The V and J genes are TRBV19 and TRBJ2-1; 7 positions match TRBD1. Germline V CDR1 and CDR2: LNHDA, SQIVND (reference sequence). J gave up 5 bases and V 4 bases, and 2 bases lay outside the gene matches. The CDR3 is 13 amino acids. In nucleotides, the CDR3 is TGTGCCAGTAGTAGGGACAGCAACAATGAGCAGTTCTTC. Protein sequence: CASSRDSNNEQFF.

The chain employs TRBV3-1 (or the pseudogene TRBV3-2) and TRBJ1-1; weak D call: TRBD1 (5 bases). Per germline, CDR1 LGHDT and CDR2 YNNKEL (reference sequence). The CDR3 consists of 14 residues. V was shortened by 7 bases and J by 4 bases, with 16 bases between the two germline ends. CDR3 sequence (DNA): TGTGCCAGCAACGTACACGGGGGGGGCACTGAAGCTTTCTTT. This gives the protein CASNVHGGGTEAFF.

The rearrangement joins TRBV15 to TRBJ1-2; no clear D gene. CDR3 length equals 12 residues. Trimming pared 4 bases from V and 4 bases from J, leaving 7 bases between. The germline V gene encodes CDR1 LNHNV and CDR2 YYDKDF (reference sequence). The CDR3 DNA sequence: TGTGCCACCAGCACGGGTTTCTATGGCTACACCTTC. Translation: CATSTGFYGYTF.

This chain uses TRBV15 with TRBJ2-3; 7 bases agree with TRBD2. Germline lookup yields CDR1 LNHNV and CDR2 YYDKDF (reference sequence). Losses at the gene ends were 10 bases for V and 4 bases for J; bases not matched to a gene: 5. The CDR3 sequence is 12 residues long. The CDR3, as DNA: TGTGCCATATCCGCGGGGGCAGATACGCAGTATTTT. Translation: CAISAGADTQYF.

This clone appeared once. This rearrangement joins TRBV6-4 to TRBJ2-1; 7 nucleotides agree with TRBD2. This CDR3 spans 14 amino acids. Trimming cost V 2 bases and J 8 bases; bases outside gene matches: 6. Germline V lookup: CDR1 MRHNA, CDR2 SNTAGT. The CDR3 spells CASSDIAGGDEQFF. The CDR3 region has the DNA TGTGCCAGCAGTGACATAGCGGGTGGGGATGAGCAGTTCTTC.